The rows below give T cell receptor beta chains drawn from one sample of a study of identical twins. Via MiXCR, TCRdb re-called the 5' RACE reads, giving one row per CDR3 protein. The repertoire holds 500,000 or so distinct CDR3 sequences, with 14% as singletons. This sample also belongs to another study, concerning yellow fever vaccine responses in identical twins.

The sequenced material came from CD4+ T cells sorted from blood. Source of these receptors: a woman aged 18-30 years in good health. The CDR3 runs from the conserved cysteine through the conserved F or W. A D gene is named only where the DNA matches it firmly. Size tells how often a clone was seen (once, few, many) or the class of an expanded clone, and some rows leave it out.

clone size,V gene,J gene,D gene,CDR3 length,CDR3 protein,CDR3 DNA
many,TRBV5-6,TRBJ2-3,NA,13,CASSLGMPDTQYF,TGTGCCAGCAGTCTTGGTATGCCAGATACGCAGTATTTT
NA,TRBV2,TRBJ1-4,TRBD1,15,CASSDQGENGEKLFF,TGTGCCAGCAGTGACCAGGGGGAGAATGGTGAAAAACTGTTTTTT
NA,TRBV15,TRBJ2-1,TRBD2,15,CATSSLAGGYNEQFF,TGTGCCACCAGCAGCTTAGCGGGAGGTTACAATGAGCAGTTCTTC
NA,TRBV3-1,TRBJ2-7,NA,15,CASSQDMLRSYEQYF,TGTGCCAGCAGCCAAGATATGTTGAGATCATACGAGCAGTACTTC
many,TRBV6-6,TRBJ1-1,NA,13,CASSQRGNTEAFF,TGTGCCAGCAGCCAACGGGGGAACACTGAAGCTTTCTTT
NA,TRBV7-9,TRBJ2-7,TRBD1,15,CASRESGTGDYEQYF,TGTGCCAGCAGAGAATCCGGGACAGGGGACTACGAGCAGTACTTC
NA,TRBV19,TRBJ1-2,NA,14,CASSNRQANYGYTF,TGTGCCAGTAGTAACCGACAGGCTAACTATGGCTACACCTTC
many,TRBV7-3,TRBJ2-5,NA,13,CASSLTAQETQYF,TGTGCCAGCAGCTTGACAGCCCAAGAGACCCAGTACTTC
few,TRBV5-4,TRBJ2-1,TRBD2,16,CASSLGTSGTYNEQFF,TGTGCCAGCAGCTTGGGTACTAGCGGGACTTACAATGAGCAGTTCTTC
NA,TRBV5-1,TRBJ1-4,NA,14,CASSQTPDRGKLFF,TGCGCCAGCAGCCAGACGCCAGACAGAGGGAAACTGTTTTTT
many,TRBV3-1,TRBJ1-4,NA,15,CASSQGRSTNEKLFF,TGTGCCAGCAGCCAAGGGAGATCAACTAATGAAAAACTGTTTTTT
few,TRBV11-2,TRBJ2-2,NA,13,CASYTSRTGELFF,TGTGCCAGCTACACGTCACGGACCGGGGAGCTGTTTTTT
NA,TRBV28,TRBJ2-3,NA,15,CASSGPGLGADTQYF,TGTGCCAGCAGTGGCCCGGGACTCGGGGCAGATACGCAGTATTTT
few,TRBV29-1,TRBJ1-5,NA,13,CSVGPGGDQPQHF,TGCAGCGTTGGGCCAGGAGGGGATCAGCCCCAGCATTTT
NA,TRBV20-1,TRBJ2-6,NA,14,CSARGVSGANVLTF,TGCAGTGCTAGAGGTGTTTCTGGGGCCAACGTCCTGACTTTC
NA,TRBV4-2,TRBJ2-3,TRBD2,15,CASSQASGATDTQYF,TGTGCCAGCAGCCAAGCTAGCGGGGCCACAGATACGCAGTATTTT
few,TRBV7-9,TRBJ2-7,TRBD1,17,CASSSTAPDRGANEQYF,TGTGCCAGCAGCTCTACAGCCCCGGACAGGGGAGCCAACGAGCAGTACTTC
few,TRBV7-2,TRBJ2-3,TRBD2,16,CASSPEGGLAADTQYF,TGTGCCAGCAGCCCAGAGGGGGGACTAGCCGCAGATACGCAGTATTTT